The 24 T cell receptor beta chains below come from one sample, sequenced in a study of molecular identifiers for immune sequencing clone quantification. TCRdb re-called the PCR reads with MiXCR, one entry per CDR3 protein. The data contain a few hundred thousand distinct CDR3 sequences, roughly 24% of them seen just once; the ten biggest clones take up approximately 0.8%. The specimen was naive CD8+ T cells from blood, with Jurkat cell RNA spiked in. The subset was: FACS-sorted CD8+CD4-CCR7+CD45RA+ naive T cells. All receptors derive from a human donor in good health. Some libraries in this study had Jurkat cell RNA spiked in.

The J gene is TRBJ2-7, the V gene TRBV28; D perhaps matches TRBD1 (6 bases). The CDR3 sequence is 14 residues long. V was clipped by 7 bases and J by 0 bases, with 13 bases between them. The germline V gene has CDR1 MDHEN and CDR2 SYDVKM. CDR3 sequence (DNA): TGTGCCAGCAACCTTCAGGGGTCCTCCTACGAGCAGTACTTC. Residues: CASNLQGSSYEQYF.

This clonotype was detected a few times. V is TRBV7-9 and J is TRBJ1-2; TRBD1 agrees at 7 bases. Germline V lookup: CDR1 SEHNR, CDR2 FQNEAQ (reference sequence). The length of the CDR3 is 16 residues. Trimming took 0 bases from V and 0 from J; bases not matched to a gene: 4. For the CDR3, the DNA is TGTGCCAGCAGCTTAGCGGACAGGCGAGCTAACTATGGCTACACCTTC. Its translation is CASSLADRRANYGYTF.

This clonotype has more than one count but fewer than ten. The gene calls are TRBV12-3 or TRBV12-4 and TRBJ1-1; D uncertain. The CDR3 length is 14 residues. The germline V and J ends were trimmed by 6 bases and 7 bases, with 18 bases remaining between them. CDR3: CASSRMGGRNEAFF. Here the CDR3 DNA reads TGTGCCAGCAGCCGCATGGGCGGACGGAATGAAGCTTTCTTT.

CDR3 in DNA: TGTGCCAGCAGTGCACCTGGGACAGGGAGGACTGAAGCTTTCTTT. Amino acid sequence: CASSAPGTGRTEAFF. The genes are TRBV6-1 and TRBJ1-1; 9 bases align to TRBD1. Germline CDR1 is MNHNS and CDR2 is SASEGT. The J segment lost 5 bases and the V segment lost 4 bases, leaving 8 bases of the junction unmatched. There are 15 residues in the CDR3.

The chain links TRBV12-3 or TRBV12-4 to TRBJ1-1; a weak D match, TRBD1 (6 bases). V was cut by 6 bases and J by 5 bases, with 16 bases left in between. The CDR3 covers 14 residues. This CDR3 is CASSARTVWTEAFF. CDR3 bases: TGTGCCAGCAGCGCCCGGACAGTGTGGACTGAAGCTTTCTTT.

This clonotype was detected a few times. The rearrangement links TRBV4-1 to TRBJ1-1, with D possibly matching TRBD1 (6 bases). This CDR3 spans 14 amino acids. The V end lost 0 bases, the J end lost 6 bases, and 11 bases lay between the germline ends. Germline CDR1 MGHRA, CDR2 YSYEKL. DNA for the CDR3: TGCGCCAGCAGCCAAGAGGACAGCCGGGCTGAAGCTTTCTTT. Its protein product is CASSQEDSRAEAFF.

In this sample, this clonotype turned up many times. This rearrangement joins TRBV25-1 to TRBJ2-5; 11 nucleotides align to TRBD1. V dropped 4 bases and J dropped 5; count of bases not matched to a gene: 3. The CDR3 is 14 residues long. The germline CDR1 and CDR2 sequences are MGHDK and SYGVNS. The CDR3 is CASSAGTGGETQYF. In DNA, the CDR3 is TGTGCCAGCAGTGCCGGGACAGGGGGTGAGACCCAGTACTTC.

Concerning this clonotype itself: The junction differs from germline at one of its ends, possibly a read error. CDR3: CARSLVHRSNEQFF. DNA for the CDR3: TGTGCCCGCAGCTTAGTCCACCGGTCCAATGAGCAGTTCTTC. The V and J genes are TRBV7-9 and TRBJ2-1, with D unclear. The CDR3 is 14 residues long. CDR1 is SEHNR, CDR2 FQNEAQ, per germline (reference sequence).

This clonotype has ten or more counts. The chain employs TRBV7-9 and TRBJ1-1; a possible D gene is TRBD1 (6 bases). CDR3 length: 15 residues. Germline CDR1 and CDR2: SEHNR and FQNEAQ (reference sequence). Trimming took off 5 bases at V and 6 bases at J, with 19 bases between the two ends. In nucleotides, the CDR3 is TGTGCCAGCAGCGGAAGGGACAATAAAATCGCTGAAGCTTTCTTT. Translated, it gives CASSGRDNKIAEAFF.

In the case of this clonotype: This may stem from a read error, because a much larger clone lies one nucleotide away. The chain carries TRBV7-3 and TRBJ2-3; D ambiguous. The CDR3 has 15 residues. Trimming removed 1 base at V and 2 bases at J, with 10 bases between. Germline V gives CDR1 SGHTA, CDR2 FQGTGA. The CDR3 loop is CASSLIGTDTDTQYF. CDR3 nucleotides: TGTGCCAGCAGCTTAATAGGAACAGACACAGATACGCAGTATTTT. Using reference TRBV7-3 and TRBJ2-3 for the parts outside the CDR3, the full variable domain is GAGVSQTPSNKVTEKGKYVELRCDPISGHTALYWYRQSLGQGPEFLIYFQGTGAADDSGLPNDRFFAVRPEGSVSTLKIQRTERGDSAVYLCASSLIGTDTDTQYFGPGTRLTVL.

The genes are TRBV7-2 and TRBJ2-7; 11 nucleotides line up with TRBD1. The CDR3 runs 15 residues. After removal of 1 base from V and 4 bases from J, the junction contained 3 bases not matched to a gene. From germline, CDR1 is SGHTA and CDR2 FQGNSA. DNA of the CDR3: TGTGCCAGCAGCTTAGAGGGACAGGGGGGATACGAGCAGTACTTC. This codes for CASSLEGQGGYEQYF.

Note on this clonotype: Compared with germline, one end of the junction differs, possibly owing to a read error. This chain joins TRBV19 and TRBJ2-7, with TRBD1 as a possible D gene (5 bases). The CDR3 totals 14 residues. CDR1 is LNHDA, CDR2 SQIVND, per germline (reference sequence). The CDR3 loop reads CASSILGQTYEQHF. Here the CDR3 DNA reads TGTGCCAGTAGTATTCTCGGACAAACCTACGAGCAGCACTTC.

In its sample, this clonotype was seen a few times. The chain is built from TRBV12-3 or TRBV12-4 and TRBJ2-7; no clear D. The CDR3 has 14 amino acids. Trimming removed 1 base at V and 7 bases at J, with 14 bases between. Here the CDR3 DNA reads TGTGCCAGCAGTTTAGGGCCGTTCGTCTGGGAGCAGTACTTC. It is translated as CASSLGPFVWEQYF.

This clonotype has just a few counts. This chain connects TRBV3-1 to TRBJ2-3, with D hard to call. CDR1 LGHDT and CDR2 YNNKEL come from the germline V gene (reference sequence). V dropped 3 bases and J dropped 1 base, with 14 bases sitting between them. This CDR3 is 16 amino acids long. The DNA for the CDR3 is TGTGCCAGCAGCCAGCCTCTTGGTGGGGGCACAGATACGCAGTATTTT. This gives the protein CASSQPLGGGTDTQYF.

The rearrangement uses TRBV6-5 and TRBJ2-2; the match to TRBD2 covers 9 bases. The CDR3 covers 16 residues. V trimming: 3 bases; J trimming: 7 bases; junction bases outside the gene matches: 9. CDR1 is MNHEY, CDR2 SVGAGI, per germline. In nucleotides, the CDR3 is TGTGCCAGCAGTTATAGCGGGGGATCAATTTACGGGGAGCTGTTTTTT. It encodes CASSYSGGSIYGELFF.

This clonotype was recorded once. The chain recombines TRBV11-2 with TRBJ2-5; tentative D call: TRBD1 (6 bases). The CDR3 length is 16 residues. Trimming left V 5 bases short and J 9 bases short, with 25 bases between. Germline V gene lookup returns CDR1 SGHAT and CDR2 FQNNGV. CDR3 DNA: TGTGCCAGCAGCACAGGGACCGGCCAGACCCTTGATCCCCAGTACTTC. It is translated as CASSTGTGQTLDPQYF.

A few counts support this clonotype. The V call is TRBV7-2, the J call TRBJ1-3, with D uncertain. The V gene's germline CDR1 is SGHTA and CDR2 FQGNSA. The CDR3 has 14 amino acids. Trimming stripped 5 bases from V and 8 bases from J, with 16 bases between. In nucleotides, the CDR3 is TGTGCCAGCAGCCCGGACCCTGTCGTGGACACCATATATTTT. It translates to CASSPDPVVDTIYF.

This rearrangement joins TRBV27 to TRBJ1-6; D gene ambiguous. CDR1 and CDR2 from the germline V gene are MNHEY and SMNVEV (reference sequence). This CDR3 is 13 amino acids long. Trimming cost V 8 bases and J 9 bases, with 14 bases left between them. The CDR3: CASGSLGSSPLHF. CDR3 DNA: TGTGCCAGCGGGTCCCTCGGAAGTTCACCCCTCCACTTT.

This clonotype was recorded many times. V gene TRBV29-1 combines with J gene TRBJ2-1; 13 bases are shared with TRBD2. The CDR3 sequence is 16 residues long. Germline V gene data show CDR1 as SQVTM and CDR2 as ANQGSEA. Trimming at V came to 6 bases and at J to 8 bases, leaving 13 bases not matched to a gene. The CDR3 DNA sequence: TGCAGCGTGAAACCGAGGACTAGCGGGAGTGCTTATGAGCAGTTCTTC. Amino acid sequence: CSVKPRTSGSAYEQFF.

The V call is TRBV12-3 or TRBV12-4, the J call TRBJ1-1, with D hard to call. The CDR3 has 13 amino acids. V gave up 0 bases and J gave up 6 bases, with 8 bases separating them. The CDR3 loop reads CASSLALRSEAFF. CDR3 bases: TGTGCCAGCAGTTTAGCGCTGAGGTCTGAAGCTTTCTTT.

The V and J genes are TRBV2 and TRBJ2-7; D assignment may be TRBD1 or TRBD2 (5 bases each). CDR3 size: 15 residues. The V gene lost 6 bases and the J gene lost 1 base, with 16 bases spanning the gap. The V gene's germline CDR1 is SNHLY and CDR2 FYNNEI. The CDR3, as DNA: TGTGCCAGCAGCGGGTCGAGGGACCTTTCCTACGAGCAGTACTTC. As protein: CASSGSRDLSYEQYF.

This clonotype was counted a few times. Written as DNA, the CDR3 is TGTGCCAGCATTGAAATGGGGGGCTACACCTTC. Its protein is CASIEMGGYTF. The chain links TRBV6-5 to TRBJ1-2; D not resolved. The CDR3 is made up of 11 amino acids. Germline V lookup: CDR1 MNHEY, CDR2 SVGAGI. Trimming removed 7 bases from V and 8 bases from J, with 11 bases in between.

This sequence joins TRBV4-1 and TRBJ2-3, with 8 bases fitting TRBD2. CDR3 size: 17 residues. Trimming took 4 bases from V and 0 from J; bases not matched to a gene: 9. Germline V CDR1 and CDR2: MGHRA, YSYEKL. CDR3 loop: CASSPRLARASTDTQYF. CDR3 DNA: TGCGCCAGCAGCCCCCGACTAGCGCGTGCTAGCACAGATACGCAGTATTTT.

On this clonotype: The junction departs from the called germline gene at one end, perhaps through a read error. The CDR3 region is CASKDSVNVKLFF. The CDR3, as DNA: TGTGCCAGTAAGGACAGCGTGAATGTAAAACTGTTTTTT. This chain uses TRBV19 with TRBJ1-4, with D perhaps TRBD1 (6 bases). This CDR3 spans 13 amino acids. CDR1 is LNHDA, CDR2 SQIVND, per germline (reference sequence).